This T cell receptor beta chain stems from a study of shared clonotypes between healthy human individuals. Findings and limits, study-wide: Sorted-subset samples were not fully sequenced, rarefaction indicated.

Notes on this clone: The target antigen is unknown.

Several immunoSEQ 96-well plates shared each subset's DNA, each plate a replicate. The protocol was immunoSEQ multiplex PCR, while the TCRdb copy is restricted to in-frame clones and leaves out a portion. The sample has about 2.4 million clones; approximately 94% are singletons. CDR3 length equals 12 residues. Germline V CDR1 and CDR2: LGHNT, FRNRAP. The V end was cut by 8 bases, the J end by 7 bases, with 14 bases between. This receptor was taken from a man between 18 and 29 years old in good health. Some clones in this sample may be carry-over from other donors' samples. The source material was naive CD4+ T cells from PBMCs. Sample subset: CD45RA+ positively selected. The chain employs TRBV12-5 and TRBJ2-5; possibly TRBD1 for D (5 bases). The DNA of the CDR3 is TGTGCTAGTACCAGCGACAGAGTGACCCAGTACTTC. Encoded protein: CASTSDRVTQYF.